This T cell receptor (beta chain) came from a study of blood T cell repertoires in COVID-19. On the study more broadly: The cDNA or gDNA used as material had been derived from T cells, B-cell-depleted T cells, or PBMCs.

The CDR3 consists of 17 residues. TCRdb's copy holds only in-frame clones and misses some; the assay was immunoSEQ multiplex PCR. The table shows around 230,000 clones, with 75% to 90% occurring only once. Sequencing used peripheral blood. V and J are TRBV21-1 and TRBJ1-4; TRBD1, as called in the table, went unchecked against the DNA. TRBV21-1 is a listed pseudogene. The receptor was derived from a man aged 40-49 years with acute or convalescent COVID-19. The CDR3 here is CASSKLSGTGGNEKLFF. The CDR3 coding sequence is TGTGCCAGCAGCAAACTCAGCGGGACAGGGGGGAATGAAAAACTGTTTTTT.